These T cell receptor beta chains were read from a single sample in a study of T cell changes during pregnancy in multiple sclerosis. This table comes from immunoSEQ multiplex PCR, and its TCRdb copy is limited to in-frame clones, with some not included. This sample has 40,000 to 50,000 clones, with roughly 93% found just once. This material consisted of CD8+ T cells from peripheral blood mononuclear cells, taken in the third trimester of pregnancy. These receptors were obtained from a female donor with multiple sclerosis, enrolled in a pregnancy study. Both conserved end residues are part of each CDR3. Size tells how often a clone was seen (once, few, many) or the class of an expanded clone, and some rows leave it out.

>TRBJ2-1|-|TRBV27
CASSRGGSYNEQFF
>TRBJ2-1|-|TRBV6-5
CASSPGTSGSNEQFF
>TRBJ2-7|-|TRBV6-5
CASSYSTASGREQYF
>TRBJ1-6|-|TRBV4-3
CASSQEGQGSNSPLHF
>TRBJ1-5|many|TRBV5-1
CASSAEGDQPQHF
>TRBJ1-1|-|TRBV28
CASSDRGMNTEAFF
>TRBJ2-1|-|TRBV27
CASNPPGLGFGRNEQFF
>TRBJ2-7|-|TRBV19
CASSIGQGAYEQYF
>TRBJ2-1|-|TRBV2
CASSGFGHRQTMSSYNEQFF
>TRBJ2-7|-|TRBV7-2
CASSPNREEQYF
>TRBJ2-5|-|TRBV27
CASGPRQYPWTQYF
>TRBJ2-5|-|TRBV5-6
CASSLVPSGRETQYF
>TRBJ2-7|once|TRBV6-5
CASSYLPLTGSSEQYF
>TRBJ1-1|once|TRBV5-6
CASSLGPTGEAFF
>TRBJ1-1|-|TRBV29-1
CSVEKNTEAFF
>TRBJ1-1|-|TRBV19
CASKTVTEAFF
>TRBJ2-3|-|TRBV7-9
CASSTQMGKGASTDTQYF
>TRBJ2-1|-|TRBV25-1
CASSEFTGLVFNEQFF
>TRBJ2-4|once|TRBV27
CASSFPLGTGRAKNIQYF
>TRBJ1-5|-|TRBV19
CASISTGTPANQPQHF
>TRBJ1-4|-|TRBV2
CASSGQGSVAGKLNEKLFF
>TRBJ2-1|once|TRBV15
CASRGSGRSSYNEQFF
>TRBJ2-7|-|TRBV28
CASSLPPGGEQYF
>TRBJ1-4|-|TRBV27
CASSFSGMREKLFF
>TRBJ2-1|-|TRBV13
CASPGLAGNEQFF
>TRBJ1-1|few|TRBV5-1
CASSLKQGGVMNTEAFF
>TRBJ2-1|-|TRBV27
CASSLYRSSYNEQFF
>TRBJ2-3|-|TRBV11-2
CASSSRTSGITDTQYF
>TRBJ1-5|once|TRBV28
CASRSSGNQPQHF
>TRBJ2-7|-|TRBV27
CASGEAGAYEQYF
>TRBJ2-7|-|TRBV11-2
CASTEWTSQLGDEQYF
>TRBJ1-4|-|TRBV5-5
CASSSGQGLGGEKLFF
>TRBJ2-1|once|TRBV11-2
CASSLGAGASYNEQFF
>TRBJ2-3|-|TRBV9
CASSHRASTDTQYF
>TRBJ1-1|-|TRBV9
CASSANLNSTGGRTEAFF
>TRBJ2-5|-|TRBV9
CASSGRSDRGGQETQYF
>TRBJ2-1|once|TRBV4-1
CASSPRGGDEQFF
>TRBJ2-7|-|TRBV7-9
CASSSKLAGGPYEQYF
>TRBJ2-7|-|TRBV7-9
CASSGLAGSTYEQYF
>TRBJ2-7|-|TRBV28
CASSTSGYEQYF
>TRBJ2-7|-|TRBV2
CASRGGSHEQYF
>TRBJ1-3|once|TRBV15
CATSEAGSGNTIYF
>TRBJ2-5|-|TRBV5-8
CASSFAGAETQYF
>TRBJ1-5|-|TRBV19
CASTQDRLGNQPQHF
>TRBJ2-7|-|TRBV5-5
CASNQAGGLSYEQYF
>TRBJ2-1|-|TRBV2
CASIRGSRDEQFF
>TRBJ1-1|-|TRBV19
CASSLQGSGTEAFF
>TRBJ2-7|-|TRBV6-1
CASSEESLAQYEQYF
>TRBJ2-3|-|TRBV15
CATSRLVSSTDTQYF
>TRBJ2-1|-|TRBV7-6
CASRLAGGPQYEQFF
>TRBJ2-7|few|TRBV28
CASSPTTSGYLYEQYF
>TRBJ1-1|-|TRBV27
CASRIQGATEAFF
>TRBJ1-5|-|TRBV30
CAYQGLNQPQHF
>TRBJ2-3|-|TRBV19
CASSIDGSGTDTQYF
>TRBJ2-1|-|TRBV27
CASSRDSSYNEQFF
>TRBJ2-3|once|TRBV2
CASSGGGASTDTQYF
>TRBJ1-1|-|TRBV15
CATSLSGDEAFF
>TRBJ2-7|-|TRBV30
CAWSQLTGTGGIYEQYF
>TRBJ1-3|-|TRBV5-1
CASSLSGHGNTIYF